The rows below give T cell receptor beta chains drawn from one sample of a study of shared clonotypes between healthy human individuals. Clones were sequenced by immunoSEQ multiplex PCR, and TCRdb holds only the in-frame ones, with some missing. The sample lists around 1.1 million clones; more than 75% were seen once. Sequenced material: memory CD4+ T cells from PBMCs. The receptors were gathered from a man aged 18 to 29 in good health. Some clones in this sample may be carry-over from other donors' samples. Both conserved end residues are part of each CDR3. The order of the fields is V gene, CDR3 length, D gene, clone size, J gene, CDR3 protein, CDR3 DNA. D genes are given only for firm matches. Clone size is given for some rows only: seen once, a few or many times, or a class if the clone is expanded.

TRBV5-1	15	-	-	TRBJ2-7	CASRGMQGFQNEQYF	TGCGCCAGCAGGGGGATGCAGGGATTTCAGAACGAGCAGTACTTC
TRBV9	16	-	once	TRBJ2-3	CASSVAASRGTDTQYF	TGTGCCAGCAGCGTAGCGGCTAGCCGGGGCACAGATACGCAGTATTTT
TRBV6-6	12	TRBD2	-	TRBJ2-7	CASSPGGYEQYF	TGTGCCAGCAGCCCCGGGGGGTACGAGCAGTACTTC
TRBV2	12	-	-	TRBJ1-6	CASSAEASPLHF	TGTGCCAGCAGTGCGGAAGCCTCACCCCTCCACTTT
TRBV28	11	-	-	TRBJ2-7	CATGGTDEQYF	TGTGCCACCGGGGGAACAGACGAGCAGTACTTC
TRBV9	15	-	once	TRBJ2-2	CASSARAVGTGELFF	TGTGCCAGCAGCGCCAGGGCGGTTGGCACCGGGGAGCTGTTTTTT
TRBV29-1	14	-	-	TRBJ2-5	CSVDGVGGKETQYF	TGCAGCGTTGACGGGGTAGGAGGGAAAGAGACCCAGTACTTC
TRBV6-6	12	-	few	TRBJ2-1	CASSYARTALFF	TGTGCCAGCAGTTATGCGCGGACCGCTCTCTTCTTC
TRBV11-2	12	-	-	TRBJ2-1	CASSLRIYEQFF	TGTGCCAGCAGCCTAAGGATCTATGAGCAGTTCTTC
TRBV5-4	15	TRBD2	-	TRBJ2-1	CASSLTSGTYNEQFF	TGTGCCAGCAGCTTGACTAGCGGCACTTACAATGAGCAGTTCTTC
TRBV19	16	TRBD1	-	TRBJ2-7	CASSIRRGQGLYEQYF	TGTGCCAGTAGTATACGGCGGGGACAGGGCCTCTACGAGCAGTACTTC
TRBV15	12	-	-	TRBJ2-5	CATAGAVETQYF	TGTGCCACCGCAGGGGCTGTGGAGACCCAGTACTTC
TRBV5-6	14	-	-	TRBJ2-7	CASSLLQVSYEQYF	TGTGCCAGCAGCTTACTGCAGGTTTCCTACGAGCAGTACTTC
TRBV5-4	14	-	-	TRBJ2-7	CASSLVAGQYEQYF	TGTGCCAGCAGCTTGGTGGCAGGGCAATACGAGCAGTACTTC
TRBV29-1	13	TRBD1	-	TRBJ2-5	CSVGQGPQETQYF	TGCAGCGTGGGACAGGGGCCCCAAGAGACCCAGTACTTC
TRBV29-1	12	-	many	TRBJ1-2	CSDEGQVNGYTF	TGCAGCGACGAGGGGCAGGTGAATGGCTACACCTTC
TRBV27	11	-	-	TRBJ1-2	CASGTPYGYTF	TGTGCCAGCGGGACCCCCTATGGCTACACCTTC
TRBV28	14	-	-	TRBJ1-1	CASCRPGGGPEAFF	TGTGCCAGCTGTAGGCCGGGGGGCGGCCCTGAAGCTTTCTTT
TRBV6-6	15	-	-	TRBJ1-1	CASSYEGTKNTEAFF	TGTGCCAGCAGTTACGAGGGGACCAAGAACACTGAAGCTTTCTTT
TRBV18	16	TRBD1	-	TRBJ1-1	CASSPPRQGGNTEAFF	TGTGCCAGCTCACCACCGAGGCAGGGGGGGAACACTGAAGCTTTCTTT
TRBV19	16	TRBD1	-	TRBJ2-5	CASSISSGGIGETQYF	TGTGCCAGTAGCATCTCGTCAGGGGGCATCGGAGAGACCCAGTACTTC
TRBV1	12	-	-	TRBJ2-5	CTGQGALETQYF	TGCACGGGACAGGGGGCTCTAGAGACCCAGTACTTC
TRBV11-3	19	TRBD2	-	TRBJ2-5	CASSGGFALAGINRETQYF	TGTGCCAGCAGTGGGGGGTTCGCGCTAGCGGGTATTAATCGGGAGACCCAGTACTTC
TRBV6-1	15	TRBD1	-	TRBJ1-4	CASSGRTGTNEKLFF	TGTGCCAGCAGTGGACGGACAGGGACTAATGAAAAACTGTTTTTT
TRBV5-4	14	TRBD2	once	TRBJ2-5	CASSLAERVETQYF	TGTGCCAGCAGCCTAGCGGAGCGGGTGGAGACCCAGTACTTC
TRBV18	13	-	-	TRBJ2-7	CASSVTGSYEQYF	TGTGCCAGCTCAGTAACAGGGTCCTACGAGCAGTACTTC
TRBV18	14	TRBD2	once	TRBJ2-1	CASSPASGNNEQFF	TGTGCCAGCTCACCGGCTAGCGGGAACAATGAGCAGTTCTTC
TRBV7-2	16	-	-	TRBJ2-4	CASSLNPTLAKNIQYF	TGTGCCAGCAGCCTCAACCCGACACTAGCCAAAAACATTCAGTACTTC
TRBV2	13	-	-	TRBJ1-1	CASSAGPGTEAFF	TGTGCCAGCAGTGCAGGTCCGGGCACTGAAGCTTTCTTT
TRBV5-6	14	TRBD1	few	TRBJ1-3	CASSWDRGENTIYF	TGTGCCAGCAGCTGGGACAGGGGGGAAAACACCATATATTTT
TRBV28	15	TRBD2	once	TRBJ2-2	CASLLAGVATGELFF	TGTGCCAGTCTCCTGGCGGGAGTGGCCACCGGGGAGCTGTTTTTT
TRBV7-2	13	TRBD1	-	TRBJ2-7	CASSRLQGLEQYF	TGTGCCAGCAGCCGTCTACAGGGGCTCGAGCAGTACTTC
TRBV7-3	14	-	once	TRBJ2-1	CASSLIGKYNEQFF	TGTGCCAGCAGCTTAATAGGAAAGTACAATGAGCAGTTCTTC